This TCR beta chain comes out of a study of OX40 agonist ivuxolimab in advanced cancers. Study summary: Clinicians treated patients with ivuxolimab, an agonistic anti-OX40 (CD134) antibody. The eligibility criteria allowed prior anti-PD-1, anti-PD-L1 or anti-CTLA-4 therapy, and around 40% had some. Overall study results and limits: Circulating CD4+ and CD8+ T cells showed clonal expansion by week 6 at 0.1 to 3.0 mg/kg.

Points on this clone: Its matching antigen is unknown.

The CDR3 consists of 14 residues. V was trimmed by 2 bases and J by 7 bases, leaving 14 bases between them. CDR1 and CDR2 (germline): MDHEN, SYDVKM. Generated by immunoSEQ multiplex PCR, the TCRdb table keeps only in-frame clones and is missing some. The sample yields 45,000 to 65,000 clones, about four fifths seen once. The receptor was derived from an adult with an advanced solid tumor such as melanoma, head and neck, liver or kidney cancer. The sample in question was CD4+ or CD8+ T cells sorted from blood, obtained in a trial of the OX40 agonist ivuxolimab. This rearrangement joins TRBV28 to TRBJ2-5, with D unclear. The CDR3 nucleotides read TGTGCCAGCAGTTTAGCCGCCCCCCCTCGGACCCAGTACTTC. Its translation: CASSLAAPPRTQYF. Full variable domain (outside the CDR3, taken from reference TRBV28 and TRBJ2-5): DVKVTQSSRYLVKRTGEKVFLECVQDMDHENMFWYRQDPGLGLRLIYFSYDVKMKEKGDIPEGYSVSREKKERFSLILESASTNQTSMYLCASSLAAPPRTQYFGPGTRLLVL.